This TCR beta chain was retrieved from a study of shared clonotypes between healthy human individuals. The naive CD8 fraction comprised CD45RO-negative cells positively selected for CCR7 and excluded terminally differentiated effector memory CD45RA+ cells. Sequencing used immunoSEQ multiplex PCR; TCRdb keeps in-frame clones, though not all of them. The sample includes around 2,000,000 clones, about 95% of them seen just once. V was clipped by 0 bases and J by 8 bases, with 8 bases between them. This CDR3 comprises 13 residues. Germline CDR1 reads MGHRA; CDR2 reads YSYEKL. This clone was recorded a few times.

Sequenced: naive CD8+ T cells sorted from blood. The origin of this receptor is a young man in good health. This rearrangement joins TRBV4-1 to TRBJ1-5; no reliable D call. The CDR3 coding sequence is TGCGCCAGCAGCCAAGATGGGAGAGAGCCCCAGCATTTT. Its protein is CASSQDGREPQHF.